These 24 T cell receptor beta chains came from one sample sequenced in a study of CD8+ T cells in alopecia areata. Reverse transcribed after extraction, RNA yielded cDNA as the sequencing template. The data were produced by immunoSEQ multiplex PCR, yet TCRdb's version contains in-frame clones alone and is incomplete. The repertoire consists of 150,000 to 200,000 clones, with around three fifths occurring once and the leading ten covering roughly 1.3%. The treatment was: oral pan-JAK inhibitor, 5-10 mg twice daily. Sequencing used CD4+ T cells sorted from blood, obtained at approximately week 50, from a patient treated with tofacitinib. All receptors derive from a human donor with alopecia areata.

The chain carries TRBV7-2 and TRBJ1-6; D gene ambiguous. CDR1 and CDR2 (germline): SGHTA, FQGNSA. The CDR3 runs 13 residues. V gave up 1 base and J gave up 9 bases, with 7 bases separating them. As DNA, the CDR3 is TGTGCCAGCAGCTTAGGGATGGGTTCACCCCTCCACTTT. This encodes CASSLGMGSPLHF.

This clone was observed a few times. The V call is TRBV7-6, the J call TRBJ2-5; a possible D gene is TRBD2 (5 bases). This CDR3 comprises 14 residues. The germline CDR1 and CDR2 sequences are SGHVS and FNYEAQ. V lost 5 bases, J lost 4 bases, and 14 bases lay in between. The CDR3 region has the DNA TGTGCCAGCAGCCTCAAAGCGGTAGGAGAGACCCAGTACTTC. It yields the protein CASSLKAVGETQYF.

This chain joins TRBV7-3 and TRBJ1-6; 9 bases map to TRBD1. The V gene's germline CDR1 is SGHTA and CDR2 FQGTGA. V trimming: 6 bases; J trimming: 9 bases; junction bases outside the gene matches: 3. The CDR3 contains 13 residues. In DNA, the CDR3 is TGTGCCAGCAGTCCGGACAGGGGTTCACCCCTCCACTTT. It codes for CASSPDRGSPLHF. Based on the CDR3 plus reference TRBV7-3 and TRBJ1-6, the full variable domain is GAGVSQTPSNKVTEKGKYVELRCDPISGHTALYWYRQSLGQGPEFLIYFQGTGAADDSGLPNDRFFAVRPEGSVSTLKIQRTERGDSAVYLCASSPDRGSPLHFGNGTRLTVT.

The chain recombines TRBV30 with TRBJ2-3; perhaps D is TRBD1 or TRBD2 (5 bases each). Germline V gene data show CDR1 as GTSNPN and CDR2 as SVGIG (reference sequence). The germline V and J ends were trimmed by 0 bases and 8 bases, with 15 bases remaining between them. There are 14 residues in the CDR3. CDR3 region: CAWSVLASRGTQYF. CDR3 coding DNA: TGTGCCTGGAGTGTACTTGCCTCGAGGGGTACGCAGTATTTT.

To note about this clone: The sample carries other DNA sequences with the same CDR3. This chain links TRBV29-1 with TRBJ2-7; D gene unclear. Trimming cost V 4 bases and J 1 base, with 8 bases left between them. The germline gives CDR1 SQVTM, CDR2 ANQGSEA. The CDR3 is 12 amino acids. Written as DNA, the CDR3 is TGCAGCGTTGGTGAAGGTTCCTACGAGCAGTACTTC. As protein: CSVGEGSYEQYF.

Of note for this clone: At one of its ends the junction is not consistent with the germline gene, which may arise from a read error. This chain joins TRBV7-2 and TRBJ2-3, with TRBD2 matching over 10 bases. The length of the CDR3 is 17 residues. The germline gives CDR1 SGHTA, CDR2 FQGNSA. The CDR3 coding sequence is TGTGCCAGCAGCATAGCGGGGGGACGATGGAGCACAGATACGCAGTATTTT. It specifies CASSIAGGRWSTDTQYF.

The gene calls are TRBV29-1 and TRBJ2-7, with D maybe TRBD2 (6 bases). V lost 5 bases and J 5 bases, leaving 16 bases between the germline ends. Germline values: CDR1 SQVTM, CDR2 ANQGSEA. The CDR3 totals 13 residues. The chain's CDR3 is CSVSNILADEQYF. In nucleotides, the CDR3 is TGCAGCGTTTCTAACATACTAGCTGACGAGCAGTACTTC.

The genes are TRBV30 and TRBJ1-5; D is uncertain. Germline assignment: CDR1 GTSNPN and CDR2 SVGIG (reference sequence). V lost 2 bases to trimming and J lost 3 bases, with 8 bases between them. This CDR3 is 13 amino acids long. This CDR3 reads CAWSPGYNQPQHF. CDR3 nucleotide sequence: TGTGCCTGGAGTCCGGGGTACAATCAGCCCCAGCATTTT. The full variable domain, rest sourced from reference TRBV30 and TRBJ1-5, is SQTIHQWPATLVQPVGSPLSLECTVEGTSNPNLYWYRQAAGRGLQLLFYSVGIGQISSEVPQNLSASRPQDRQFILSSKKLLLSDSGFYLCAWSPGYNQPQHFGDGTRLSIL.

V and J are TRBV29-1 and TRBJ2-5; D not certain. The ends were cut back, 4 bases at V and 2 bases at J, with 5 bases in the middle. Germline V lookup: CDR1 SQVTM, CDR2 ANQGSEA. This CDR3 spans 11 amino acids. This CDR3 is CSVAHQETQYF. CDR3 bases: TGCAGCGTTGCCCATCAAGAGACCCAGTACTTC.

This clone has more than one count but fewer than ten. V and J are TRBV6-4 and TRBJ2-3, with 11 bases fitting TRBD1. Germline trimming cut 4 bases from V and 5 bases from J; bases unmatched to any gene: 2. The germline CDR1 and CDR2 sequences are MRHNA and SNTAGT. The CDR3 contains 14 residues. The CDR3 protein is CASSGTGGLDTQYF. DNA of the CDR3: TGTGCCAGCAGTGGGACAGGGGGCTTAGATACGCAGTATTTT.

The V and J genes are TRBV2 and TRBJ1-2; 7 nucleotides match TRBD1. The germline V gene encodes CDR1 SNHLY and CDR2 FYNNEI. CDR3 size: 14 residues. V was clipped by 5 bases and J by 7 bases; unmatched bases: 10. The CDR3 spells CASSSPGTDSGYTF. CDR3 sequence (DNA): TGTGCCAGCAGTAGCCCTGGGACAGATAGTGGCTACACCTTC.

The chain is built from TRBV11-2 and TRBJ2-7; D is perhaps TRBD1 (6 bases). The germline gives CDR1 SGHAT, CDR2 FQNNGV. Trimming left V 2 bases short and J 7 bases short, with 9 bases between. There are 12 residues in the CDR3. CDR3 in DNA: TGTGCCAGCAGCTTAACTACAGGGGAGCAGTACTTC. As protein: CASSLTTGEQYF.

This clone was recorded once. The chain employs TRBV5-1 and TRBJ2-5, with TRBD2 matching over 10 bases. Germline V lookup: CDR1 SGHRS, CDR2 YFSETQ. This CDR3 comprises 16 residues. J was trimmed by 2 bases and V by 4 bases; bases with no gene match: 8. The CDR3 protein is CASSGERGGRQETQYF. The DNA for the CDR3 is TGCGCCAGCAGCGGAGAGCGGGGGGGCCGTCAAGAGACCCAGTACTTC.

This chain links TRBV5-6 with TRBJ2-7; D uncertain. The length of the CDR3 is 12 residues. Trimming shortened V by 1 base and J by 2 bases, and 4 bases separated the two germline ends. Germline lookup yields CDR1 SGHDT and CDR2 YYEEEE. The CDR3 region has the DNA TGTGCCAGCAGCTTGAGTCCCTACGAGCAGTACTTC. Amino acids: CASSLSPYEQYF.

The rearrangement links TRBV30 to TRBJ2-5, with D maybe TRBD2 (6 bases). This CDR3 has 13 residues. Looked up from germline, CDR1 is GTSNPN and CDR2 is SVGIG (reference sequence). Trimming left V 6 bases short and J 1 base short, with 12 bases between. CDR3 sequence (DNA): TGTGCCTGTGGACTGGGGGGCCAAGAGACCCAGTACTTC. Translated: CACGLGGQETQYF. Variable domain in full (rest from reference TRBV30 and TRBJ2-5): SQTIHQWPATLVQPVGSPLSLECTVEGTSNPNLYWYRQAAGRGLQLLFYSVGIGQISSEVPQNLSASRPQDRQFILSSKKLLLSDSGFYLCACGLGGQETQYFGPGTRLLVL.

Turning to this clone: The same CDR3 is also encoded by other DNA sequences in this sample. The genes are TRBV5-1 and TRBJ2-7; D perhaps matches TRBD2 (6 bases). CDR3 length: 13 amino acids. Germline V gene sequence: CDR1 SGHRS, CDR2 YFSETQ. The V end lost 3 bases, the J end lost 4 bases, and 11 bases lay between the germline ends. CDR3 nucleotide sequence: TGCGCCAGCAGCTCCGGGACTGAATACGAGCAGTACTTC. Amino acids: CASSSGTEYEQYF.

V and J are TRBV5-4 and TRBJ1-5; 7 bases align to TRBD1. V lost 2 bases to trimming and J lost 6 bases; unmatched junction nucleotides: 8. Germline CDR1 and CDR2: SGHNT and YYREEE (reference sequence). The CDR3 is made up of 15 amino acids. CDR3 protein: CASSLDRALAQPQHF. CDR3 nucleotides: TGTGCCAGCAGCTTAGACAGGGCTCTCGCTCAGCCCCAGCATTTT.

V usage is TRBV30 and J usage is TRBJ1-4; the D gene is possibly TRBD1 (6 bases). Germline CDR1 is GTSNPN and CDR2 is SVGIG (reference sequence). V lost 1 base, J lost 5 bases, and 8 bases lay in between. The CDR3 totals 13 residues. For the CDR3, the DNA is TGTGCCTGGAGTGCACAGGGAAATGAAAAACTGTTTTTT. Translating gives CAWSAQGNEKLFF.

This chain connects TRBV14 to TRBJ1-6, with 10 bases fitting TRBD1. V dropped 2 bases and J dropped 9; count of bases not matched to a gene: 1. The CDR3 runs to 14 residues. In germline, CDR1 is SGHDN, CDR2 FVKESK. CDR3 loop: CASSQWTGGSPLHF. In nucleotides, the CDR3 is TGTGCCAGCAGCCAATGGACAGGGGGTTCACCCCTCCACTTT. Full variable domain (remainder filled in from reference TRBV14 and TRBJ1-6): EAGVTQFPSHSVIEKGQTVTLRCDPISGHDNLYWYRRVMGKEIKFLLHFVKESKQDESGMPNNRFLAERTGGTYSTLKVQPAELEDSGVYFCASSQWTGGSPLHFGNGTRLTVT.

The chain couples TRBV9 to TRBJ1-2; 7 nucleotides line up with TRBD1. Germline trimming cut 3 bases from V and 5 bases from J; bases unmatched to any gene: 10. Looked up from germline, CDR1 is SGDLS and CDR2 is YYNGEE. The length of the CDR3 is 15 residues. This CDR3 is CASSAQGVGVYGYTF. As DNA, the CDR3 is TGTGCCAGCAGCGCCCAGGGGGTGGGTGTTTATGGCTACACCTTC.

This sequence joins TRBV7-8 and TRBJ1-2; TRBD1 agrees at 7 bases. CDR1 is SGHVS and CDR2 is FQNEAQ in the germline V gene. The CDR3 spans 15 residues. Trimming removed 1 base from V and 2 bases from J; junction bases left unmatched: 4. The CDR3 region is CASSLGQGGNYGYTF. The CDR3 coding sequence is TGTGCCAGCAGCTTAGGGCAGGGGGGAAACTATGGCTACACCTTC.

This clone was detected a few times. V and J are TRBV29-1 and TRBJ2-3; a weak D match, TRBD1 (5 bases). Germline-derived CDR1 and CDR2 are SQVTM and ANQGSEA. Trimming shortened V by 1 base and J by 4 bases, and 9 bases separated the two germline ends. The CDR3 loop spans 13 amino acids. The DNA for the CDR3 is TGCAGCGTTGAAGTCAGGGTATCAGATACGCAGTATTTT. Protein: CSVEVRVSDTQYF.

The chain uses TRBV29-1 and TRBJ1-1; 8 bases are shared with TRBD1. In germline, CDR1 is SQVTM, CDR2 ANQGSEA. The CDR3 extends over 13 amino acids. The V and J ends lost 7 bases and 0 bases, in that order; junction bases with no gene match: 4. The DNA of the CDR3 is TGCAGCGGCAGACAGGGGATGAACACTGAAGCTTTCTTT. It encodes CSGRQGMNTEAFF.

The V call is TRBV28, the J call TRBJ1-1, with a possible D match to TRBD1 (5 bases). V was clipped by 5 bases and J by 8 bases, with 18 bases between them. This CDR3 has 14 residues. Germline CDR1 MDHEN, CDR2 SYDVKM. The CDR3 bases are TGTGCCAGCAGTCCGGGGGGTGGCGCACTGGAAGCTTTCTTT. Protein sequence: CASSPGGGALEAFF.